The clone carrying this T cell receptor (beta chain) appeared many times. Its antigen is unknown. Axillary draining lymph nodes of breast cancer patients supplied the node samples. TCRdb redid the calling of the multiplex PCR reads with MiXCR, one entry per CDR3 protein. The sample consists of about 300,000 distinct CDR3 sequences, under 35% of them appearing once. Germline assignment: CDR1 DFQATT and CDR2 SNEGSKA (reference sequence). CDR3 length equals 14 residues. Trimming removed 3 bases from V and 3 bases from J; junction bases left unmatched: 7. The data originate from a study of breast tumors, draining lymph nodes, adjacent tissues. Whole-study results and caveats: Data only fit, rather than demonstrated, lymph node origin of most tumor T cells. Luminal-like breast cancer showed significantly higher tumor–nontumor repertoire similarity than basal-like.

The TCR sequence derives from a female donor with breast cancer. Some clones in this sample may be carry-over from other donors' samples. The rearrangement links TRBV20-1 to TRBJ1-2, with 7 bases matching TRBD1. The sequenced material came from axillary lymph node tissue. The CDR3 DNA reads TGCAGTGCTAGTCACGGACAGGCCGACTATGGCTACACCTTC. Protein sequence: CSASHGQADYGYTF.